The 4 T cell receptor beta chains reported below all come from one sample, sequenced in a study of T cell responses to AZD1222 COVID-19 vaccine. Profiling relied on immunoSEQ multiplex PCR, and the TCRdb table lists in-frame clones only, not all of them. The profile shows about 92,000 clones, 90% to 95% of them singletons. The sequencing used peripheral blood, collected on day 0 of AZD1222 vaccination. These receptors came from an adult in good health.

This chain connects TRBV7-9 to TRBJ1-2; no clear D gene. In germline, CDR1 is SEHNR, CDR2 FQNEAQ (reference sequence). V shed 3 bases and J shed 7 bases, with 6 bases lying between them. This CDR3 is built from 11 residues. The CDR3 loop reads CASSLTRGYTF. CDR3 nucleotides: TGTGCCAGCAGCTTGACTCGTGGCTACACCTTC.

In nucleotides, the CDR3 is TGCGCCAGCAGCTTTGGGTCAGGGGCCGGGGGTGAGCAGTTCTTC. Protein sequence: CASSFGSGAGGEQFF. This rearrangement joins TRBV5-1 to TRBJ2-1; tentatively, D is TRBD1 or TRBD2 (6 bases each). Per germline, CDR1 SGHRS and CDR2 YFSETQ. V lost 2 bases and J 9 bases, leaving 18 bases between the germline ends. The CDR3 loop spans 15 amino acids.

This clone occurred once. The CDR3: CASSPYSGIAYEQYF. In DNA, the CDR3 is TGTGCCAGCAGTCCCTACAGTGGCATCGCCTACGAGCAGTACTTC. V usage is TRBV27 and J usage is TRBJ2-7; D is uncertain. Germline CDR1 is MNHEY and CDR2 is SMNVEV (reference sequence). The V end was cut by 5 bases, the J end by 2 bases, with 16 bases between. The CDR3 totals 15 residues.

The chain joins TRBV5-4 to TRBJ2-3; 12 bases fit TRBD2. This CDR3 comprises 17 residues. Germline trimming cut 2 bases from V and 5 bases from J; bases unmatched to any gene: 9. Germline loops: CDR1 SGHNT, CDR2 YYREEE (reference sequence). CDR3 nucleotides: TGTGCCAGCAGCTTCGGACTAGCGGGATCCCTCGGAGATACGCAGTATTTT. Encoded protein: CASSFGLAGSLGDTQYF. Combining the CDR3 with reference TRBV5-4 and TRBJ2-3 gives the whole variable domain ETGVTQSPTHLIKTRGQQVTLRCSSQSGHNTVSWYQQALGQGPQFIFQYYREEENGRGNFPPRFSGLQFPNYSSELNVNALELDDSALYLCASSFGLAGSLGDTQYFGPGTRLTVL.